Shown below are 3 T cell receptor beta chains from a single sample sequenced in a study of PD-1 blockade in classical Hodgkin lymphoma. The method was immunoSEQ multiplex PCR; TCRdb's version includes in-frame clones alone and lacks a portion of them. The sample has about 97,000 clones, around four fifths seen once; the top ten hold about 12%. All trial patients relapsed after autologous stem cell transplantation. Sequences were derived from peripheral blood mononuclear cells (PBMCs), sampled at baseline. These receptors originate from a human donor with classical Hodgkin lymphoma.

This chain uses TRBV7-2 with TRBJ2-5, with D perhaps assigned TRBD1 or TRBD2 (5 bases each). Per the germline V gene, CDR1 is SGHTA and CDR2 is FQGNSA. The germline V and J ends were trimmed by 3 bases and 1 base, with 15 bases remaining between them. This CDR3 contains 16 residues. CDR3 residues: CASSFPRDAPQETQYF. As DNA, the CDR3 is TGTGCCAGCAGCTTTCCACGGGACGCGCCCCAAGAGACCCAGTACTTC. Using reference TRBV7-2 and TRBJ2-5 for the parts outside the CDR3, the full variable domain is GAGVSQSPSNKVTEKGKDVELRCDPISGHTALYWYRQSLGQGLEFLIYFQGNSAPDKSGLPSDRFSAERTGGSVSTLTIQRTQQEDSAVYLCASSFPRDAPQETQYFGPGTRLLVL.

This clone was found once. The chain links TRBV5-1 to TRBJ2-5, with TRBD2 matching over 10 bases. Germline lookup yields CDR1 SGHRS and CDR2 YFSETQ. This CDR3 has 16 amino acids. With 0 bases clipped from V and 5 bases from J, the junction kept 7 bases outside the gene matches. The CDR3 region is CASSLGLAGASETQYF. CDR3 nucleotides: TGCGCCAGCAGCTTGGGTCTAGCGGGAGCAAGTGAGACCCAGTACTTC. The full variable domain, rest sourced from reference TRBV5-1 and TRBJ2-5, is KAGVTQTPRYLIKTRGQQVTLSCSPISGHRSVSWYQQTPGQGLQFLFEYFSETQRNKGNFPGRFSGRQFSNSRSEMNVSTLELGDSALYLCASSLGLAGASETQYFGPGTRLLVL.

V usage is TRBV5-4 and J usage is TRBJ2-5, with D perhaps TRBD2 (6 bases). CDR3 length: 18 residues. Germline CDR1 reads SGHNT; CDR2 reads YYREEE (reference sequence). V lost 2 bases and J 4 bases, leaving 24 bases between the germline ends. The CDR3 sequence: CASSFGGRLAGGGETQYF. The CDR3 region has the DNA TGTGCCAGCAGCTTCGGGGGACGGCTAGCCGGAGGCGGAGAGACCCAGTACTTC.